This T cell receptor beta chain was sequenced in a study of blood T cell repertoires in COVID-19. Study in general: T cells, B-cell-depleted T cells, or PBMCs supplied cDNA or gDNA.

Assay used: immunoSEQ multiplex PCR; TCRdb lists only in-frame clones, some missing. The profile shows over 200,000 clones, over 70% of them singletons. Trimming took off 0 bases at V and 0 bases at J, with 9 bases between the two ends. Per germline, CDR1 SGHRS and CDR2 YFSETQ. The CDR3 loop spans 15 amino acids. The sequenced sample was PBMCs or T cells enriched from blood (not recorded which). V is TRBV5-1 and J is TRBJ1-1, with D maybe TRBD1 (6 bases). This TCR was sampled from a woman in her 30s who had been exposed to COVID-19. This chain's CDR3 is CASSLARGLNTEAFF. DNA for the CDR3: TGCGCCAGCAGCTTGGCCAGGGGATTGAACACTGAAGCTTTCTTT.